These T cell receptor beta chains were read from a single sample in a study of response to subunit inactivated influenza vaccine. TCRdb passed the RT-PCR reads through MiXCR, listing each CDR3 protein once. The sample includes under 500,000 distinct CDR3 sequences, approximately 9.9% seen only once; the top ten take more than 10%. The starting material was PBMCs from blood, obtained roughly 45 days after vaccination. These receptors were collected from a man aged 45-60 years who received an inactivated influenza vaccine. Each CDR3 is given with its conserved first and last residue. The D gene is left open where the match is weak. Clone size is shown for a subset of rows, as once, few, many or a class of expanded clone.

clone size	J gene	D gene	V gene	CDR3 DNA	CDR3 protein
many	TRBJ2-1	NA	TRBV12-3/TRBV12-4	TGTGCCAGCAGAAACAGGGAATTCAATGAGCAGTTCTTC	CASRNREFNEQFF
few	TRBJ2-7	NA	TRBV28	TGTGCCAGCAGTTTTACAGGAACCTTCTACGAGCAGTACTTC	CASSFTGTFYEQYF
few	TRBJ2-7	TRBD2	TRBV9	TGTGCCAGCAGCCCCCTTTTAGCGGGAGATGGTGAGCAGTACTTC	CASSPLLAGDGEQYF
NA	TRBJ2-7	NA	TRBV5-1	TGCGCCAGCAGCTTAGGCATTGCCTCCTACGAGCAGTACTTC	CASSLGIASYEQYF
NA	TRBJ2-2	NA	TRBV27	TGTGCCAGCAGTTTAGGGGGGCGTGTCACCGGGGAGCTGTTTTTT	CASSLGGRVTGELFF
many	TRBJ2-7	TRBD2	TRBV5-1	TGCGCCAGCAGCCCGACTAGCGCGTCCTACGAGCAGTACTTC	CASSPTSASYEQYF
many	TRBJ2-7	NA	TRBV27	TGCGCCAGCAGCTTCGGCGGGTCCTACGAGCAGTACTTC	CASSFGGSYEQYF
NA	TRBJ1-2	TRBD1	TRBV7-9	TGTGCCAGCAGCGCCCGGACAGGGCGAAACCTCTATGGCTACACCTTC	CASSARTGRNLYGYTF
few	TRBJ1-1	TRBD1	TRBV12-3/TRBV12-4	TGTGCCAGCAGTTTATCCGTCAGGGGGGGCGCTTTCTTT	CASSLSVRGGAFF
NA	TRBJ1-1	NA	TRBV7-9	TGTGCCAGCAGTATGTTGGCGATGAACACTGAAGCTTTCTTT	CASSMLAMNTEAFF
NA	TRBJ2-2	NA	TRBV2	TGTGCCAGCTCGGGCACGAGCACCGGGGAGCTGTTTTTT	CASSGTSTGELFF
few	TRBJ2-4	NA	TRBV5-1	TGCGCCAGCAGCCTGGACAGTAGCCAAAACATTCAGTACTTC	CASSLDSSQNIQYF
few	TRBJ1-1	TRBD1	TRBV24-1	TGTGCCACCAGTGATTATGAGGGGGCGAACACTGAAGCTTTCTTT	CATSDYEGANTEAFF
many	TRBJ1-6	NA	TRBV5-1	TGCGCCAGCAGAGAGGGGACACCGGCTAATTCACCCCTCCACTTT	CASREGTPANSPLHF
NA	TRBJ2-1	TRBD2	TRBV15	TGTGCCACCAGCAGAGATAGGACTAGCGGAAATGAGCAGTTCTTC	CATSRDRTSGNEQFF
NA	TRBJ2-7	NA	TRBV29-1	TGCAGCGTTGAAGATCCCCCTGGCTACGAGCAGTACTTC	CSVEDPPGYEQYF
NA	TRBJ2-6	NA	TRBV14	TGTGCCAGCAGCCAAGATATGGGGAGGCCTGGGGCCAACGTCCTGACTTTC	CASSQDMGRPGANVLTF
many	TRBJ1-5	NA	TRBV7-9	TGTGCCAGCAGCTTAGGTAATCAGCCCCAGCATTTT	CASSLGNQPQHF
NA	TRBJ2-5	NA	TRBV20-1	TGCAGTGCTCCGAGGGCAGGAGTAAAGACCCAGTACTTC	CSAPRAGVKTQYF
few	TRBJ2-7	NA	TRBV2	TGTGCCAGCAGTGAAGCACAGCCGCTCGCCTACGAGCAGTACTTC	CASSEAQPLAYEQYF
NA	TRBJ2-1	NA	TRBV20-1	TGCTGTGCTAGAGATAGTGGGGCCGGACTACTAAACAATGAGCAGTTCTTC	CCARDSGAGLLNNEQFF
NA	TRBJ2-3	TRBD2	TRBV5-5	TGTGCCAGCAGCTCGGTTACTAGCGGGAGATACGTTACGCAGTATTTT	CASSSVTSGRYVTQYF
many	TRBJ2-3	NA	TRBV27	TGTGCCAGCAGTTCCCCCGGGGGGCCCACAGATACGCAGTATTTT	CASSSPGGPTDTQYF
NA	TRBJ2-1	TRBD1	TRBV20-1	TGCAGTGCTCTGGGACAGATCAATGAGCAGTTCTTC	CSALGQINEQFF
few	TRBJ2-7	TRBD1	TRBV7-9	TGTGCCAGCAGTCCGCAGGGGGCTGTCTACGAGCAGTACTTC	CASSPQGAVYEQYF
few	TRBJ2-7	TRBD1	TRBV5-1	TGCGCCAGCAGCTCAAGGACAGGACCCGAGCAGTACTTC	CASSSRTGPEQYF
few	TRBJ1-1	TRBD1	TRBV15	TGTGCCACCAGCAGAGGGACAGGGGACACTGAAGCTTTCTTT	CATSRGTGDTEAFF
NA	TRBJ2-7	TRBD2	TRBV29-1	TGCAGCGTGTTTACTAGCGGGAGGATTTCCGAGCACTACTTC	CSVFTSGRISEHYF
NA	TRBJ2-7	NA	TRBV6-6	TGTGCCAGTCGGTCTGTCTACGAGCAGTACTTC	CASRSVYEQYF
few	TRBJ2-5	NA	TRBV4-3	TGCGCCAGCAGCCAAGATTTAGTTCGGGGAGAGACCCAGTACTTC	CASSQDLVRGETQYF
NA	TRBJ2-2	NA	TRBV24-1	TGTGCCACCAGTGATTACACCAGGACCGGGGAGCTGTTTTTT	CATSDYTRTGELFF
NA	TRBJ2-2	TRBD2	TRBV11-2	TGTGCCAGCAGTCCGGGACTAGGGATTGGCACCGGGGAGCTGTTTTTT	CASSPGLGIGTGELFF
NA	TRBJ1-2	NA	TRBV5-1	TGCGCCAGCAGCGCCCCGGGGGGTTCTGGCTACACCTTC	CASSAPGGSGYTF
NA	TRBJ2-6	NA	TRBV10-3	TGTGCCATCAGTATACTGGTGTCTGGGGCCAACGTCCTGACTTTC	CAISILVSGANVLTF
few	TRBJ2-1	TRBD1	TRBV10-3	TGTGCCATCAGGGATCAACAGGGGAACAATGAGCAGTTCTTC	CAIRDQQGNNEQFF
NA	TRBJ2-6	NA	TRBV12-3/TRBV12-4	TGTGCCAGCAGTCCCCTTCGCGGGGCCAACGTCCTGACTTTC	CASSPLRGANVLTF
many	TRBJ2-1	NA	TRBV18	TGTGCCAGCTCAGGGGTTCTCAGCGCTAACAATGAGCAGTTCTTC	CASSGVLSANNEQFF
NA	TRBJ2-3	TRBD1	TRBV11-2	TGTGCCAGCAGCGTGGACAGGGAACAGTATTTT	CASSVDREQYF
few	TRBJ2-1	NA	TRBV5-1	TGCGCCAGCAGCCAGGGGTGGTATTCAGGAACATACAATGAGCAGTTCTTC	CASSQGWYSGTYNEQFF
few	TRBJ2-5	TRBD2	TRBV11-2	TGTGCCAGCAGCTTAATGACTAGCTTGGGGGAGACCCAGTACTTC	CASSLMTSLGETQYF
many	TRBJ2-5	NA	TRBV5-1	TGCGCCAGCAGGACGCGGGGTGGACAGAATCAAGAGACCCAGTACTTC	CASRTRGGQNQETQYF
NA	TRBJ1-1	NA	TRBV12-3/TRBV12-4	TGTGCCAGCAGTCTGGGAATCACTACTAGCCAGGGTTTCTTT	CASSLGITTSQGFF
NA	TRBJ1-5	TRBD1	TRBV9	TGTGCCAGCAGCGCACACAGGGGGCATCAGCCCCAGCATTTT	CASSAHRGHQPQHF
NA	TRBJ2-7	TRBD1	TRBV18	TGTGCCAGCTCACAGGGACAGGACGTATACGAGCAGTACTTC	CASSQGQDVYEQYF
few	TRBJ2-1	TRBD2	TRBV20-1	TGCAGTGCTAGAAGGGGGACTAGCGGTTACAATGAGCAGTTCTTC	CSARRGTSGYNEQFF
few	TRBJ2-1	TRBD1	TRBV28	TGTGCCAGCAACCAAGTCCCGGGACAGGGACGGGGGGAGCAGTTCTTC	CASNQVPGQGRGEQFF